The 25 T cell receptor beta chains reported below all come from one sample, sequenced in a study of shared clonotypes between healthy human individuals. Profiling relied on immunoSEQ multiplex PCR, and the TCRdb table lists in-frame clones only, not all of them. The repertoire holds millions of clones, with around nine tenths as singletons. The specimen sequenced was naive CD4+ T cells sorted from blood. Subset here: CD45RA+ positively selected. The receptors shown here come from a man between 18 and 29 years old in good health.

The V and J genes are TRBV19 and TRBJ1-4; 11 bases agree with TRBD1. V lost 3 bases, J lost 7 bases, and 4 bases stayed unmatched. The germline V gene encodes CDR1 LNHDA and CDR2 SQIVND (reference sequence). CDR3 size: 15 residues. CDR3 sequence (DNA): TGTGCCAGTAGTATCGCGGACAGGGGGCTTGAAAAACTGTTTTTT. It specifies CASSIADRGLEKLFF.

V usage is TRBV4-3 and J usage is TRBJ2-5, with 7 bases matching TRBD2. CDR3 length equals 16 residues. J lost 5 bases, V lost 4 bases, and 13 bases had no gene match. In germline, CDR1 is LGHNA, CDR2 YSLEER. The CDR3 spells CASSPGGRGMGETQYF. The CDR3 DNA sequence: TGCGCCAGCAGCCCGGGCGGGAGAGGAATGGGGGAGACCCAGTACTTC.

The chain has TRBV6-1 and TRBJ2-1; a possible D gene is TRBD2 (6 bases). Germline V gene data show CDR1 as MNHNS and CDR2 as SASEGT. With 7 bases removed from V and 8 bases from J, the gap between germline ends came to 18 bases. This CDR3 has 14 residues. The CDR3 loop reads CASTMGQPGDEQFF. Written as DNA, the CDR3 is TGTGCCAGCACCATGGGTCAGCCGGGGGATGAGCAGTTCTTC.

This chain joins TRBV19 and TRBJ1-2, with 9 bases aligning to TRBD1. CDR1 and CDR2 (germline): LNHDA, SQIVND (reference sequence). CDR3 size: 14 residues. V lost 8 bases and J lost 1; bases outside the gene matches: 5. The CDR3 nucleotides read TGTGCCAGTGCCGGGACAGGGTTTAACTATGGCTACACCTTC. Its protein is CASAGTGFNYGYTF. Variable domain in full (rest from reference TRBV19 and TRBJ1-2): DGGITQSPKYLFRKEGQNVTLSCEQNLNHDAMYWYRQDPGQGLRLIYYSQIVNDFQKGDIAEGYSVSREKKESFPLTVTSAQKNPTAFYLCASAGTGFNYGYTFGSGTRLTVV.

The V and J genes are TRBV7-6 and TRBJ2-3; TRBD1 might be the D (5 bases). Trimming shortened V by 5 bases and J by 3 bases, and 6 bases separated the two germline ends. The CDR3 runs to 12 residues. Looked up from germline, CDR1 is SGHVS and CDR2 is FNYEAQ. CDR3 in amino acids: CASSRGTDTQYF. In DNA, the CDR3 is TGTGCCAGCAGCAGGGGTACAGATACGCAGTATTTT.

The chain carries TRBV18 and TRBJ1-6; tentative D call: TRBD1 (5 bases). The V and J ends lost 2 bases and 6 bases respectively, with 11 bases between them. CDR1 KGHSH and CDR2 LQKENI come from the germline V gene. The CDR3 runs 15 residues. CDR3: CASSPIEGSNSPLHF. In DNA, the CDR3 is TGTGCCAGCTCACCAATTGAGGGGTCTAATTCACCCCTCCACTTT. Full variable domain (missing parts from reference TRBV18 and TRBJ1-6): NAGVMQNPRHLVRRRGQEARLRCSPMKGHSHVYWYRQLPEEGLKFMVYLQKENIIDESGMPKERFSAEFPKEGPSILRIQQVVRGDSAAYFCASSPIEGSNSPLHFGNGTRLTVT.

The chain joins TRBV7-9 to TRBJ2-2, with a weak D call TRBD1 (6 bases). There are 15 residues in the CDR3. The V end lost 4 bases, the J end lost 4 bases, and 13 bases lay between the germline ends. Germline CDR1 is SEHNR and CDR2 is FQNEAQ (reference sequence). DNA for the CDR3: TGTGCCAGCAGCTGGTCAGGGGTCGGCACCGGGGAGCTGTTTTTT. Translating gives CASSWSGVGTGELFF.

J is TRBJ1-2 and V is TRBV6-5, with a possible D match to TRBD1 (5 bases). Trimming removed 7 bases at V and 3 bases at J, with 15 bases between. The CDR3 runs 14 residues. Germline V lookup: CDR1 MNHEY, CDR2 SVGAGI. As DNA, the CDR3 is TGTGCCAGCATCGGATCCGGGGGTCACTATGGCTACACCTTC. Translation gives CASIGSGGHYGYTF.

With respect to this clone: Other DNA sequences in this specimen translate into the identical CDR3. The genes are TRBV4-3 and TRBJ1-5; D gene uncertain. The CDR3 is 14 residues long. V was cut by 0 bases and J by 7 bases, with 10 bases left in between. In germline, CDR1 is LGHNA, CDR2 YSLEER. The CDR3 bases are TGCGCCAGCAGCCAAGAAACGGGGAACCAGCCCCAGCATTTT. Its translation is CASSQETGNQPQHF.

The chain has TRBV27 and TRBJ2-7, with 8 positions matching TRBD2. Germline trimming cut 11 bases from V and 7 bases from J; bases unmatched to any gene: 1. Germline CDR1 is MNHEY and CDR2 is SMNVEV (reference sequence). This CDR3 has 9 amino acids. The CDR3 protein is CAPGGEQYF. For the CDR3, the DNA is TGTGCCCCGGGGGGGGAGCAGTACTTC.

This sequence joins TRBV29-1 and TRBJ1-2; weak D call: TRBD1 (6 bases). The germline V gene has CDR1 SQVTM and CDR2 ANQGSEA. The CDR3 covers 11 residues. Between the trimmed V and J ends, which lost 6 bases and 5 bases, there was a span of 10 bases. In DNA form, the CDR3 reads TGCAGCGTGCTACAGGGATATGGCTACACCTTC. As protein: CSVLQGYGYTF.

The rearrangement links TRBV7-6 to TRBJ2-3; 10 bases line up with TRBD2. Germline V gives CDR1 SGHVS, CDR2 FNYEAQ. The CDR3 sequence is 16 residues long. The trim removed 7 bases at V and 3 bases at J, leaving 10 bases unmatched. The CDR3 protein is CASTRDLAGVTDTQYF. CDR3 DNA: TGTGCCAGCACCCGGGACCTAGCGGGAGTGACAGATACGCAGTATTTT.

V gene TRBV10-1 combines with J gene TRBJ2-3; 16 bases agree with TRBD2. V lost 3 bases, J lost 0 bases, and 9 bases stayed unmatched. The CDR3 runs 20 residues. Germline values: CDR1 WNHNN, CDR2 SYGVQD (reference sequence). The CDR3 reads CASSDPGLAGGPLSTDTQYF. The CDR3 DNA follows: TGCGCCAGCAGTGATCCGGGACTAGCGGGAGGGCCCCTGAGCACAGATACGCAGTATTTT.

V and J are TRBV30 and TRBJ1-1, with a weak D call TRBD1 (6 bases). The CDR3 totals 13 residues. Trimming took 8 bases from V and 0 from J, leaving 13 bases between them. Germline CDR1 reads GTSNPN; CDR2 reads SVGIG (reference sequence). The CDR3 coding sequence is TGTGCCGGGGGGCATGGGGTGAACACTGAAGCTTTCTTT. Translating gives CAGGHGVNTEAFF.

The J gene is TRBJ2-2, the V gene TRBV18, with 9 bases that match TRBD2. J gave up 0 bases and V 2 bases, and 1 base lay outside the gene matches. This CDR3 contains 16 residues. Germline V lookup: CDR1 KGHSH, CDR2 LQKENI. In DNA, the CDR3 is TGTGCCAGCTCACCAATAGCGGGAGCGAACACCGGGGAGCTGTTTTTT. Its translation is CASSPIAGANTGELFF.

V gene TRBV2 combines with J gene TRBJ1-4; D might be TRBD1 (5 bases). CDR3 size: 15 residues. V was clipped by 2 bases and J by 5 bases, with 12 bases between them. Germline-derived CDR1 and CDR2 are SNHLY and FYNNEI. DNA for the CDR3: TGTGCCAGCAGTGAACTGGGAAAGGGGAATGAAAAACTGTTTTTT. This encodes CASSELGKGNEKLFF.

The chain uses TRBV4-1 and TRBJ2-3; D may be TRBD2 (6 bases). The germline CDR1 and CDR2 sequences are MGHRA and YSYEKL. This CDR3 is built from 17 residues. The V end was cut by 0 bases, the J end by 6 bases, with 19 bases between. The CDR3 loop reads CASSQDGGSGSQDTQYF. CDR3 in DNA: TGCGCCAGCAGCCAAGACGGGGGTTCAGGGAGTCAGGATACGCAGTATTTT.

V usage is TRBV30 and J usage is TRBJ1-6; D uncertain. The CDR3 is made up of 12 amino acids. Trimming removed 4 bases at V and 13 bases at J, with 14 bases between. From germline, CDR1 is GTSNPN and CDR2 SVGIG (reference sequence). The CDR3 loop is CAWNEVMGPLHF. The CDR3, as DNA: TGTGCCTGGAATGAGGTAATGGGTCCCCTCCACTTT.

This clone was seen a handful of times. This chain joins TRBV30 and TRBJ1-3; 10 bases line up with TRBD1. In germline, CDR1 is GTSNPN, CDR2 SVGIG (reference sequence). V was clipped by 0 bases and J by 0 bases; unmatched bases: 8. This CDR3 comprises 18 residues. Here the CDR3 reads CAWSVRDRGYYSGNTIYF. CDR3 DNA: TGTGCCTGGAGTGTAAGGGACAGGGGTTACTACTCTGGAAACACCATATATTTT.

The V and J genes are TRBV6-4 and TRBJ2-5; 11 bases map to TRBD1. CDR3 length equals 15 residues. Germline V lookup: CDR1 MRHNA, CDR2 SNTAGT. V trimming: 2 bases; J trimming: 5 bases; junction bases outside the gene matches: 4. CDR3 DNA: TGTGCCAGCAGTGACGTATGGGACAGGGGGGAGACCCAGTACTTC. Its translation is CASSDVWDRGETQYF.

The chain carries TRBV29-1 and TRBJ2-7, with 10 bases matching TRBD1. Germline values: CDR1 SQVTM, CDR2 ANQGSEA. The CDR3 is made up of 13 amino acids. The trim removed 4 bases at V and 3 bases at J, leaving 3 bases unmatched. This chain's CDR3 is CSVATGGLYEQYF. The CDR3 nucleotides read TGCAGCGTTGCGACAGGGGGCCTCTACGAGCAGTACTTC.

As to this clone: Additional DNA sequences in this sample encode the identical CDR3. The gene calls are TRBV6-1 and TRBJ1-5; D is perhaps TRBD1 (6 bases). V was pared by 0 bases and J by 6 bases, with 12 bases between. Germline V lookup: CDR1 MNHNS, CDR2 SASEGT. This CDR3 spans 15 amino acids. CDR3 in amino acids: CASSEALGGGQPQHF. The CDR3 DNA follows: TGTGCCAGCAGTGAAGCTTTAGGGGGTGGTCAGCCCCAGCATTTT.

CDR3 in amino acids: CASSMDRTSGQYF. The DNA of the CDR3 is TGTGCCAGCAGCATGGACAGGACCTCGGGGCAGTACTTC. The chain carries TRBV5-4 and TRBJ2-7, with 7 bases aligning to TRBD1. This CDR3 spans 13 amino acids. J gave up 9 bases and V 4 bases, and 10 bases lay outside the gene matches. CDR1 and CDR2 from the germline V gene are SGHNT and YYREEE (reference sequence).

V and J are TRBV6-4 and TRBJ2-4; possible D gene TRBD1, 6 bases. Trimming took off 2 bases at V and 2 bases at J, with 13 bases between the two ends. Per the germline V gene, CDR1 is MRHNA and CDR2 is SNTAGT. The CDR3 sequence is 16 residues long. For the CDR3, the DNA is TGTGCCAGCAGTGACCCCGGACAGTGTTCCAAAAACATTCAGTACTTC. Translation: CASSDPGQCSKNIQYF.

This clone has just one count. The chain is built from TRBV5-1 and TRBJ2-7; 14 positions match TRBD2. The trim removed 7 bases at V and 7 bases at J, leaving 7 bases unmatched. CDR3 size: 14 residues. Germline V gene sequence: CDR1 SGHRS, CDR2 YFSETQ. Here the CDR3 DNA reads TGCGCCAGCTCGGTGGGACTAGCGGGAGTAGAGCAGTACTTC. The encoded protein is CASSVGLAGVEQYF.